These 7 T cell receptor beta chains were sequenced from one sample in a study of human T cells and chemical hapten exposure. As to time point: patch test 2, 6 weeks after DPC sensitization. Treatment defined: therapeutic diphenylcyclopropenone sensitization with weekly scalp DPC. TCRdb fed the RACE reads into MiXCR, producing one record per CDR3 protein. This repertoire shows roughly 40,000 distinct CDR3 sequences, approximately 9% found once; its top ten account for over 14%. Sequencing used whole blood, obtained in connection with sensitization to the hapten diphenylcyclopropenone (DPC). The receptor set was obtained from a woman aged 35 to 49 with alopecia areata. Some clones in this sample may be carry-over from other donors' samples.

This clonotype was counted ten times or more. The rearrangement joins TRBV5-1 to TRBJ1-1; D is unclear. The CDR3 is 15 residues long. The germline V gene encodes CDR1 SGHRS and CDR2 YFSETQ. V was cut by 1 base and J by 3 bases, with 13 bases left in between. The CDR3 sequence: CASSLQPHPDTEAFF. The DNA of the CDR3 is TGCGCCAGCAGCTTGCAACCCCACCCGGACACTGAAGCTTTCTTT.

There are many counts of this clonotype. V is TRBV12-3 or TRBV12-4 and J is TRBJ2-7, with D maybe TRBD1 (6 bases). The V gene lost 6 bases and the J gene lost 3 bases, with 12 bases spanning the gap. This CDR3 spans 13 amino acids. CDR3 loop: CASRETGFYEQYF. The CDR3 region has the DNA TGTGCCAGCAGGGAAACAGGGTTCTACGAGCAGTACTTC.

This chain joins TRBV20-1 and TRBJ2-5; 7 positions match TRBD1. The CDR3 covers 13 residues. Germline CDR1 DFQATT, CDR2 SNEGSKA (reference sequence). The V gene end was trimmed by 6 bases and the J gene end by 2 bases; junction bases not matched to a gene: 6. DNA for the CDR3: TGCAGTGCCCCTTGGACAGGTCAAGAGACCCAGTACTTC. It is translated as CSAPWTGQETQYF.

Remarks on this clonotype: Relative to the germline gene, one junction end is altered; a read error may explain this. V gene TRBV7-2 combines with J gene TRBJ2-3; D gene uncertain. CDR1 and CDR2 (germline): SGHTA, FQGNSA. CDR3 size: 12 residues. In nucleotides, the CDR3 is TGTGCCAGCAGCCCGGCGGAAGATACGCAATATTTT. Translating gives CASSPAEDTQYF.

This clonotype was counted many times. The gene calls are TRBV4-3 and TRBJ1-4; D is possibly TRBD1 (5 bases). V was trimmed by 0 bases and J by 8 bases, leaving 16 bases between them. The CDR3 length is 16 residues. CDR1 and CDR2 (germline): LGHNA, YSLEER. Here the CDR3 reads CASSQDGQGGAEKLFF. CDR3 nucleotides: TGCGCCAGCAGCCAAGATGGGCAGGGAGGTGCGGAAAAACTGTTTTTT.

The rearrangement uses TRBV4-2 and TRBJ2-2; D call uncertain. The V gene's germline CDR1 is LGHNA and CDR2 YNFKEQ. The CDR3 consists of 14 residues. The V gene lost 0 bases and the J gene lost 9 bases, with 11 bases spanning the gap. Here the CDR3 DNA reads TGTGCCAGCAGCCAAGATCAAAGCCGCTGGGAGCTGTTTTTT. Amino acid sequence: CASSQDQSRWELFF.

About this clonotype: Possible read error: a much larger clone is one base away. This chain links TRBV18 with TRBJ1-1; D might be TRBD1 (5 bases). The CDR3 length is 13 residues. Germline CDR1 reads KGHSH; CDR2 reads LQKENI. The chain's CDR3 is CASSPQDYTEAFF. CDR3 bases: TGTGCCAGCTCGCCACAGGACTACACTGAAGCTTTCTTT. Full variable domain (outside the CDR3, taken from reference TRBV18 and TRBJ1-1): NAGVMQNPRHLVRRRGQEARLRCSPMKGHSHVYWYRQLPEEGLKFMVYLQKENIIDESGMPKERFSAEFPKEGPSILRIQQVVRGDSAAYFCASSPQDYTEAFFGQGTRLTVV.